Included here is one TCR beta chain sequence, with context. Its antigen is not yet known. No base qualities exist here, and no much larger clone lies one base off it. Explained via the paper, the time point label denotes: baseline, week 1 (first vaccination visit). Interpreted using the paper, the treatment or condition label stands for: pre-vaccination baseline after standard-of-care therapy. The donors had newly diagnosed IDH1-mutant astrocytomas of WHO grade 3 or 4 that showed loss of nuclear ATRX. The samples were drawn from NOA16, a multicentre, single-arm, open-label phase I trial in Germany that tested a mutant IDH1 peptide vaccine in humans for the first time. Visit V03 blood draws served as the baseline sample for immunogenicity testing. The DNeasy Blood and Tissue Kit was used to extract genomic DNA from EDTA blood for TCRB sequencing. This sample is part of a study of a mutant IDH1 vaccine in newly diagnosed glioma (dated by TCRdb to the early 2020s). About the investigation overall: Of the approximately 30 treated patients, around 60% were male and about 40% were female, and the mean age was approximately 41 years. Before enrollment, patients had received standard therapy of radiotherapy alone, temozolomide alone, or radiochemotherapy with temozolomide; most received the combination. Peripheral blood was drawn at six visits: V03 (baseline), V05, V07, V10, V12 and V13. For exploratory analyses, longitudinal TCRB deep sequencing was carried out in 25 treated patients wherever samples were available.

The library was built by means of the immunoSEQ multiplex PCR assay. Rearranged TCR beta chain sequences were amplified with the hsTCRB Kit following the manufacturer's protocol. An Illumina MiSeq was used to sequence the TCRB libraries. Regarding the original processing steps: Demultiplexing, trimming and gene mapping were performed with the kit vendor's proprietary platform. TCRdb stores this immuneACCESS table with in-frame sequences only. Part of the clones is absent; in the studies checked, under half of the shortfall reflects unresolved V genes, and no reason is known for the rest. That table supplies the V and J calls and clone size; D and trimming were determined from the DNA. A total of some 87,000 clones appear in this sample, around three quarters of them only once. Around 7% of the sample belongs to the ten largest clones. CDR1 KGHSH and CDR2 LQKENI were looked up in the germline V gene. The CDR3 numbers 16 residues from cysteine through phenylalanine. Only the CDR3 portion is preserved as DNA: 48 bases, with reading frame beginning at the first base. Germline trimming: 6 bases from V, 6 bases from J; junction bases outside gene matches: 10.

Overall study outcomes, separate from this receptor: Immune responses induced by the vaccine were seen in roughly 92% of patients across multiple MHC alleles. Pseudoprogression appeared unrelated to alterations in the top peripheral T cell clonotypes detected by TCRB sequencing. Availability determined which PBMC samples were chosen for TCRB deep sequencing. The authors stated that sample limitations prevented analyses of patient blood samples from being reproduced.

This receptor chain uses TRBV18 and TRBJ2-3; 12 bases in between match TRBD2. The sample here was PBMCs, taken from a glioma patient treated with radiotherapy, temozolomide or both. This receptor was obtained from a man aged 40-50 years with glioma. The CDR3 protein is CASSPRTSGALDTQYF. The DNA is TGTGCCAGCTCGCCTCGGACTAGCGGGGCCTTGGATACGCAGTATTTT. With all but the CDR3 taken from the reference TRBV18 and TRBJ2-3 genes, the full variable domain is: NAGVMQNPRHLVRRRGQEARLRCSPMKGHSHVYWYRQLPEEGLKFMVYLQKENIIDESGMPKERFSAEFPKEGPSILRIQQVVRGDSAAYFCASSPRTSGALDTQYFGPGTRLTVL.